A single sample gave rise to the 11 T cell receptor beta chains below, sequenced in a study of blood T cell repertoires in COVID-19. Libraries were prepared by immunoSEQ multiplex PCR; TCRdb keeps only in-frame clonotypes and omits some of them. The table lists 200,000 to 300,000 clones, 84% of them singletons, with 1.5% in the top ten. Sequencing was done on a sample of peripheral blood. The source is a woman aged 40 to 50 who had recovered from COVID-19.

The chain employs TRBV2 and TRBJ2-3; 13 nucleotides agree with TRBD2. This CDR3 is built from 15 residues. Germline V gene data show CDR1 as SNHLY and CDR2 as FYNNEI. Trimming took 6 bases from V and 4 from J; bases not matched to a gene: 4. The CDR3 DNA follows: TGTGCCAGCAGGGCAGGACTAGCGGGGGCAGATACGCAGTATTTT. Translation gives CASRAGLAGADTQYF.

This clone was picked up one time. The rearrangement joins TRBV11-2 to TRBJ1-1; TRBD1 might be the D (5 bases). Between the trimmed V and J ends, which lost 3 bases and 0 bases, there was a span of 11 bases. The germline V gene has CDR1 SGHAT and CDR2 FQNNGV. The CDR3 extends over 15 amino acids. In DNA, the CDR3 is TGTGCCAGCAGCTTGGCAGGGCCCATGAACACTGAAGCTTTCTTT. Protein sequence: CASSLAGPMNTEAFF. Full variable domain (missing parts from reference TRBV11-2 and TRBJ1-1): EAGVAQSPRYKIIEKRQSVAFWCNPISGHATLYWYQQILGQGPKLLIQFQNNGVVDDSQLPKDRFSAERLKGVDSTLKIQPAKLEDSAVYLCASSLAGPMNTEAFFGQGTRLTVV.

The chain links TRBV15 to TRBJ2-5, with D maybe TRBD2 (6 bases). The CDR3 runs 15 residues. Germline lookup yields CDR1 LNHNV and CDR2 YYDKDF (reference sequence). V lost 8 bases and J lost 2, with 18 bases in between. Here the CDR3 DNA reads TGTGCCACCGCCGGCGGCGGGGTGGGGCAAGAGACCCAGTACTTC. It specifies CATAGGGVGQETQYF. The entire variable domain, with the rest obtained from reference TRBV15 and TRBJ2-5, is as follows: DAMVIQNPRYQVTQFGKPVTLSCSQTLNHNVMYWYQQKSSQAPKLLFHYYDKDFNNEADTPDNFQSRRPNTSFCFLDIRSPGLGDTAMYLCATAGGGVGQETQYFGPGTRLLVL.

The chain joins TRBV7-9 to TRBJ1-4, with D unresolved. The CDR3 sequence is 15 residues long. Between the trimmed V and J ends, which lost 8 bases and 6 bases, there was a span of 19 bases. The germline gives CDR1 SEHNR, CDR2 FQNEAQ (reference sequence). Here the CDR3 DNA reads TGTGCCAGCGGGAGCGCATCTGGAGCGCATGAAAAACTGTTTTTT. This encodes CASGSASGAHEKLFF.

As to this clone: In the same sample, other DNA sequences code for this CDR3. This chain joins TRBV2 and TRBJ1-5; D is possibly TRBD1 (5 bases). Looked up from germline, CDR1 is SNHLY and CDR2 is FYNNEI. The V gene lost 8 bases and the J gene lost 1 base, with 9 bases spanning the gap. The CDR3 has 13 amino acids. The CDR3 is CASERDSNQPQHF. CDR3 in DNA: TGTGCCAGCGAGCGGGACAGCAATCAGCCCCAGCATTTT.

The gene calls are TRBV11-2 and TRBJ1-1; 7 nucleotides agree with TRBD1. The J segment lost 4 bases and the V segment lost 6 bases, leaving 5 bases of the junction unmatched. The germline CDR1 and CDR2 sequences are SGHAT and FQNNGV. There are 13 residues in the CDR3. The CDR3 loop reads CASSLDRTTEAFF. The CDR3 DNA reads TGTGCCAGCAGTTTGGACAGGACCACTGAAGCTTTCTTT.

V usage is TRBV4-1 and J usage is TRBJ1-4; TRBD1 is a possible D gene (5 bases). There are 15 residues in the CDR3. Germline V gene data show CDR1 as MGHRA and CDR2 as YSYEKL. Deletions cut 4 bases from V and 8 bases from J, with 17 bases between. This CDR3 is CASSRPQGYYEKLFF. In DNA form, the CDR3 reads TGCGCCAGCAGCCGGCCTCAGGGATACTACGAAAAACTGTTTTTT.

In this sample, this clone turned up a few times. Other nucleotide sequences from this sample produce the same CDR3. The CDR3, as DNA: TGTGCCAGCAGCCAAGTAGGGGGCGGCACCGGGGAGCTGTTTTTT. Protein sequence: CASSQVGGGTGELFF. This rearrangement joins TRBV3-1 (or the pseudogene TRBV3-2) to TRBJ2-2; 7 positions match TRBD1. CDR3 length: 15 residues. Per germline, CDR1 LGHDT and CDR2 YNNKEL (reference sequence). V was pared by 1 base and J by 4 bases, with 3 bases of the junction left unmatched.

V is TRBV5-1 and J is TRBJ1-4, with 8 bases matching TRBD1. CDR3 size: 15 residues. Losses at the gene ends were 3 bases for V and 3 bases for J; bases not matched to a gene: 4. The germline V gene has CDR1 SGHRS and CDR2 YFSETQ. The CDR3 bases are TGCGCCAGCAGCTGGCAGGGGGCGTCTAATGAAAAACTGTTTTTT. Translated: CASSWQGASNEKLFF.

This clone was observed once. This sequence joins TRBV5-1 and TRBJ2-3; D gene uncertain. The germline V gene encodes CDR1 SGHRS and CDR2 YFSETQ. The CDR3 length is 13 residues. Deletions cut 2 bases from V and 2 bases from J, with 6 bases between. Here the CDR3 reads CASSFAATDTQYF. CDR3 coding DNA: TGCGCCAGCAGCTTCGCGGCCACAGATACGCAGTATTTT.

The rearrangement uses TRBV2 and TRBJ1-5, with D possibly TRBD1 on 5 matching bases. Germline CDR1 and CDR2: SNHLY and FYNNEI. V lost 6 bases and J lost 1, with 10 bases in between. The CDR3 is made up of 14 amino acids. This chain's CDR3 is CASRARGSNQPQHF. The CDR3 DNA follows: TGTGCCAGCAGGGCGCGGGGCAGCAATCAGCCCCAGCATTTT.